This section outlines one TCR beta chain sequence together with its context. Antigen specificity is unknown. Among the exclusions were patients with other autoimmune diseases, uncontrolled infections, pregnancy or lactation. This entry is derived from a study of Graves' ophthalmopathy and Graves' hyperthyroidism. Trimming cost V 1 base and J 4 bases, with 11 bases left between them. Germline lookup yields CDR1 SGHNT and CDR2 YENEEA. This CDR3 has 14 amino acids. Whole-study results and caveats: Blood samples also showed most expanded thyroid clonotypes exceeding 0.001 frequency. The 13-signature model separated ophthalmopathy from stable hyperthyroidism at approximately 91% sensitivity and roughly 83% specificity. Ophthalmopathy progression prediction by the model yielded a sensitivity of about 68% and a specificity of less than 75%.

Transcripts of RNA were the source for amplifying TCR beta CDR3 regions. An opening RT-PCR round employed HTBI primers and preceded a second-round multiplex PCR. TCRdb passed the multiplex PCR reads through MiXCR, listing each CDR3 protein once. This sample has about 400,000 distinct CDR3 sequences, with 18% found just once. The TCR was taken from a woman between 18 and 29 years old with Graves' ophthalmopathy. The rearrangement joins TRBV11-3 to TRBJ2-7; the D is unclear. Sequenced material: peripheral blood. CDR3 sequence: CASSLAVSRYEQYF. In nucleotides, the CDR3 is TGTGCCAGCAGCTTAGCCGTGTCAAGATACGAGCAGTACTTC.